The clone carrying this TCR beta chain was detected only once. The antigen is not known. Donors gave about 9.3 milliliters of peripheral blood apiece. V lost 2 bases to trimming and J lost 2 bases, with 18 bases between them. CDR1 and CDR2 from the germline V gene are DFQATT and SNEGSKA (reference sequence). CDR3 length: 16 amino acids. This entry is derived from a study of blood T cells in healthy people across ages. General observations from the study: Both higher diversity and more naive CD4+ cells marked long-lived donors when set against aged donors. Older age went with lower TCR beta diversity per million T cells, in a roughly linear way.

Sample-barcoded 5' priming and a J-beta primer mix drove a second PCR of about 7 to 12 cycles. Each sample provided no less than 2.5 million CDR3-containing paired-end reads. TCRdb reprocessed the 5' RACE reads with MiXCR, giving one entry per CDR3 protein. Among 1.5 million to 2 million distinct CDR3 sequences, roughly 50% were seen once, and the ten largest hold roughly 2.1%. This receptor was identified in a middle-aged woman in good health. The chain is built from TRBV20-1 and TRBJ1-1; D not certain. Material for sequencing was blood. This CDR3 reads CSARTLSPGVNTEAFF. DNA for the CDR3: TGCAGTGCTAGAACTTTATCCCCAGGTGTTAACACTGAAGCTTTCTTT.